These 22 T cell receptor beta chains were sequenced from one sample in a study of blood T cell repertoires in COVID-19. Produced via immunoSEQ multiplex PCR; TCRdb's table is partial and in-frame only. The sample records some 200,000 clones, approximately 80% being singletons. Source material: peripheral blood. The receptor source for this set is a woman aged 45-65 years with active or convalescent COVID-19.

This clone is a singleton in its sample. This rearrangement joins TRBV6-5 to TRBJ2-5; tentatively, D is TRBD1 (6 bases). V gave up 2 bases and J gave up 4 bases, with 11 bases separating them. CDR1 and CDR2 from the germline V gene are MNHEY and SVGAGI. The CDR3 length is 14 residues. The CDR3 DNA sequence: TGTGCCAGCAGTTACGCCGCCAGGGGAGAGACCCAGTACTTC. Protein product: CASSYAARGETQYF.

V gene TRBV25-1 combines with J gene TRBJ2-1, with 7 bases fitting TRBD2. Germline V gene data show CDR1 as MGHDK and CDR2 as SYGVNS. The junction had 7 bases not matched to a gene; V was cut back by 8 bases and J by 0 bases. The CDR3 is 15 amino acids. CDR3 amino acids: CASSSSGRSYNEQFF. In DNA, the CDR3 is TGTGCCAGCTCCTCTAGCGGCCGCTCCTACAATGAGCAGTTCTTC.

CDR3 in DNA: TGTGCCAGCAGTTGGCGGAGGGTCAATTCACCCCTCCACTTT. The encoded protein is CASSWRRVNSPLHF. The gene calls are TRBV27 and TRBJ1-6; no clear D gene. V was clipped by 4 bases and J by 7 bases, with 11 bases between them. Germline CDR1 and CDR2: MNHEY and SMNVEV (reference sequence). The CDR3 has 14 residues.

CDR3 region: CASSAQGAQPQHF. CDR3 nucleotides: TGTGCCAGCAGCGCCCAGGGGGCGCAGCCCCAGCATTTT. V and J are TRBV7-9 and TRBJ1-5; 8 bases match TRBD1. The germline gives CDR1 SEHNR, CDR2 FQNEAQ (reference sequence). The CDR3 contains 13 residues. V gave up 5 bases and J gave up 7 bases; unmatched junction bases: 4.

The chain has TRBV6-5 and TRBJ1-1, with D possibly TRBD1 on 5 matching bases. The CDR3 is made up of 10 amino acids. Per the germline V gene, CDR1 is MNHEY and CDR2 is SVGAGI. V gave up 6 bases and J gave up 11 bases, with 10 bases separating them. This CDR3 is CASRGRGAFF. Here the CDR3 DNA reads TGTGCCAGCAGAGGACGGGGGGCTTTCTTT.

For the CDR3, the DNA is TGTGCCAGCAGAGCCAAATTCACTAATTCACCCCTCCACTTT. Its translation is CASRAKFTNSPLHF. This chain joins TRBV7-2 and TRBJ1-6; D ambiguous. The CDR3 length is 14 residues. Between the trimmed V and J ends, which lost 6 bases and 6 bases, there was a span of 12 bases. Germline CDR1 SGHTA, CDR2 FQGNSA.

At least ten counts were recorded for this clone. The chain couples TRBV16 to TRBJ1-5; D may be TRBD1 (5 bases). The CDR3 has 17 residues. Germline-derived CDR1 and CDR2 are KGHSY and FQNENV. The V end was cut by 8 bases, the J end by 1 base, with 21 bases between. Here the CDR3 reads CASLSQGGWESNQPQHF. The CDR3 DNA is TGTGCCAGCTTGAGCCAGGGAGGATGGGAAAGCAATCAGCCCCAGCATTTT.

The sample holds one count of this clone. This rearrangement joins TRBV27 to TRBJ2-4; D is perhaps TRBD1 (6 bases). The V and J ends lost 5 bases and 1 base respectively, with 12 bases between them. CDR1 and CDR2 (germline): MNHEY, SMNVEV (reference sequence). The CDR3 extends over 15 amino acids. Here the CDR3 reads CASSTGLGAKNIQYF. CDR3 bases: TGTGCCAGCAGTACAGGGTTGGGGGCCAAAAACATTCAGTACTTC.

The genes are TRBV7-2 and TRBJ2-5, with TRBD2 matching over 10 bases. CDR1 SGHTA and CDR2 FQGNSA come from the germline V gene. J gave up 1 base and V 2 bases, and 13 bases lay outside the gene matches. The CDR3 is made up of 19 amino acids. This chain's CDR3 is CASSLFGPSGRLSQETQYF. CDR3 nucleotide sequence: TGTGCCAGCAGCTTATTCGGGCCTAGCGGGAGACTGTCCCAAGAGACCCAGTACTTC.

The chain combines TRBV7-2 with TRBJ1-1; D gene uncertain. Trimming removed 1 base at V and 1 base at J, with 4 bases between. The CDR3 contains 13 residues. Germline loops: CDR1 SGHTA, CDR2 FQGNSA. The CDR3 sequence: CASSLEQNTEAFF. The CDR3 DNA sequence: TGTGCCAGCAGCTTAGAACAGAACACTGAAGCTTTCTTT.

The chain employs TRBV28 and TRBJ1-4; D is undetermined. There are 14 residues in the CDR3. Germline V lookup: CDR1 MDHEN, CDR2 SYDVKM. V lost 6 bases and J lost 8, with 16 bases in between. The CDR3 coding sequence is TGTGCCAGCAGCCCGGCCCACGTACAGGAAAAACTGTTTTTT. It yields the protein CASSPAHVQEKLFF.

The rearrangement joins TRBV7-2 to TRBJ1-2, with a possible D match to TRBD1 (5 bases). From germline, CDR1 is SGHTA and CDR2 FQGNSA. CDR3 length: 15 residues. Trimming cost V 5 bases and J 4 bases, with 17 bases left between them. The CDR3 DNA reads as TGTGCCAGCAGCCCACCACGGCGGGACGGCTATGGCTACACCTTC. Residues: CASSPPRRDGYGYTF.

The chain joins TRBV10-3 to TRBJ2-1, with TRBD2 matching 7 bases. There are 13 residues in the CDR3. J gave up 9 bases and V 6 bases, and 8 bases lay outside the gene matches. Germline values: CDR1 ENHRY, CDR2 SYGVKD. Here the CDR3 DNA reads TGTGCCATCAGCAGCGGGGCCTGGGGTGAGCAGTTCTTC. Amino acids: CAISSGAWGEQFF.

This clone has just one count. This sequence joins TRBV5-6 and TRBJ2-3, with 9 bases aligning to TRBD2. Germline lookup yields CDR1 SGHDT and CDR2 YYEEEE. The CDR3 extends over 15 amino acids. Unmatched junction bases numbered 4, after V lost 5 bases and J lost 0 bases. CDR3 sequence (DNA): TGTGCCAGCAGAACTAGCGGGCGGAGCACAGATACGCAGTATTTT. Protein product: CASRTSGRSTDTQYF.

The genes are TRBV27 and TRBJ1-1; 7 nucleotides match TRBD1. Per germline, CDR1 MNHEY and CDR2 SMNVEV (reference sequence). This CDR3 comprises 13 residues. J was trimmed by 6 bases and V by 5 bases; bases with no gene match: 6. CDR3 nucleotides: TGTGCCAGCAGTAGACAGGGTTTACCTGAAGCTTTCTTT. The encoded protein is CASSRQGLPEAFF.

The CDR3 spells CASSLVLFNEQYF. DNA for the CDR3: TGTGCCAGCAGCTTAGTACTTTTCAACGAGCAGTACTTC. The chain has TRBV7-2 and TRBJ2-7; D unresolved. This CDR3 region has 13 residues. The V gene lost 1 base and the J gene lost 5 bases, with 9 bases spanning the gap. Per germline, CDR1 SGHTA and CDR2 FQGNSA.

The CDR3 DNA is TGCGCCAGCAGCTTGGGGCAGAACTATGGCTACACCTTC. Translating gives CASSLGQNYGYTF. V and J are TRBV5-1 and TRBJ1-2; D ambiguous. CDR1 SGHRS and CDR2 YFSETQ come from the germline V gene. Trimming pared 0 bases from V and 2 bases from J, leaving 5 bases between. The CDR3 is 13 amino acids.

J is TRBJ1-3 and V is TRBV9, with D possibly matching TRBD1 (6 bases). Trimming pared 0 bases from V and 1 base from J, leaving 14 bases between. This CDR3 has 17 residues. Germline V CDR1 and CDR2: SGDLS, YYNGEE. The CDR3 DNA sequence: TGTGCCAGCAGCGTAGATTCGCGGGGGCCGTCTGGAAACACCATATATTTT. This translates into CASSVDSRGPSGNTIYF.

The chain carries TRBV7-2 and TRBJ2-5, with D unclear. The V end was cut by 5 bases, the J end by 4 bases, with 11 bases between. The CDR3 extends over 13 amino acids. Germline CDR1 is SGHTA and CDR2 is FQGNSA. CDR3 in DNA: TGTGCCAGCAGCCCAAGACTCACAGAGACCCAGTACTTC. Protein product: CASSPRLTETQYF.

This clone was seen just once. V usage is TRBV21-1 and J usage is TRBJ1-5; no DNA check was done on the table's D call, TRBD1. TRBV21-1 is classified as a pseudogene. The CDR3 is made up of 15 amino acids. The DNA for the CDR3 is TGTGCCAGCAGCAAAAACAGGGACGACAATCAGCCCCAGCATTTT. It codes for CASSKNRDDNQPQHF.

The chain combines TRBV19 with TRBJ1-5; D remains unclear. Germline V CDR1 and CDR2: LNHDA, SQIVND (reference sequence). This CDR3 comprises 16 residues. Trimming shortened V by 3 bases and J by 0 bases, and 12 bases separated the two germline ends. CDR3 protein: CASSISIGDSNQPQHF. The CDR3 DNA sequence: TGTGCCAGTAGTATCAGTATCGGGGATAGCAATCAGCCCCAGCATTTT. The variable domain in full, completed from reference TRBV19 and TRBJ1-5, reads DGGITQSPKYLFRKEGQNVTLSCEQNLNHDAMYWYRQDPGQGLRLIYYSQIVNDFQKGDIAEGYSVSREKKESFPLTVTSAQKNPTAFYLCASSISIGDSNQPQHFGDGTRLSIL.

The chain uses TRBV7-9 and TRBJ2-4, with D maybe TRBD1 (5 bases). Germline V gene sequence: CDR1 SEHNR, CDR2 FQNEAQ (reference sequence). This CDR3 comprises 17 residues. V lost 3 bases and J lost 1, with 16 bases in between. The CDR3 region is CASSLAPDNVAKNIQYF. DNA for the CDR3: TGTGCCAGCAGCTTGGCCCCGGACAACGTGGCCAAAAACATTCAGTACTTC. The whole variable domain, remainder taken from reference TRBV7-9 and TRBJ2-4, is DTGVSQNPRHKITKRGQNVTFRCDPISEHNRLYWYRQTLGQGPEFLTYFQNEAQLEKSRLLSDRFSAERPKGSFSTLEIQRTEQGDSAMYLCASSLAPDNVAKNIQYFGAGTRLSVL.